The rows below give T cell receptor beta chains drawn from one sample of a study of blood T cell repertoires in COVID-19. Assay used: immunoSEQ multiplex PCR; TCRdb lists only in-frame clones, some missing. The sample consists of 140,000 to 150,000 clones, roughly nine tenths of them appearing once. The specimen was peripheral blood. The receptors here all came from a human donor with COVID-19, enrolled during active disease. The donor label of this sample is uncertain. The CDR3 runs from the conserved cysteine through the conserved F or W. D genes are given only for firm matches. Size values are once, few and many counts, or a class for expanded clones, and some rows have none.

clone size	D gene	V gene	J gene	CDR3 protein	CDR3 DNA
.	TRBD2	TRBV5-1	TRBJ2-5	CASSEGRGQETQYF	TGCGCCAGCAGCGAAGGGAGGGGCCAAGAGACCCAGTACTTC
.	.	TRBV13	TRBJ2-7	CASSKRVSSYEQYF	TGTGCCAGCAGCAAGCGGGTAAGCTCCTACGAGCAGTACTTC
once	.	TRBV7-2	TRBJ1-3	CASSLARLQSGNTIYF	TGTGCCAGCAGCTTAGCTAGACTACAGTCAGGAAACACCATATATTTT
.	.	TRBV27	TRBJ2-3	CASSLDSASTDTQYF	TGTGCCAGCAGTTTAGACAGTGCTAGCACAGATACGCAGTATTTT
.	.	TRBV10-3	TRBJ1-2	CAISESNRRSF	TGTGCCATCAGTGAGTCTAACAGGCGCTCCTTC
.	TRBD1	TRBV6-1	TRBJ1-5	CASSVTQGQSNQPQHF	TGTGCCAGCAGTGTTACACAGGGGCAGAGCAATCAGCCCCAGCATTTT
.	TRBD1	TRBV18	TRBJ1-3	CASSPNTGGGGNTIYF	TGTGCCAGCTCACCAAATACAGGGGGAGGTGGAAACACCATATATTTT
.	TRBD2	TRBV14	TRBJ2-1	CASSQVRLAWAYNEQFF	TGTGCCAGCAGCCAAGTCAGACTAGCGTGGGCCTACAATGAGCAGTTCTTC
.	.	TRBV24-1	TRBJ2-3	CATSDLSGETDTQYF	TGTGCCACCAGTGATTTATCAGGGGAGACAGATACGCAGTATTTT
.	.	TRBV19	TRBJ1-1	CATQGTGGNTEAFF	TGTGCCACCCAAGGGACGGGGGGGAACACTGAAGCTTTCTTT
once	TRBD1	TRBV4-1	TRBJ1-2	CASSQIGQGSSYGYTF	TGCGCCAGCAGCCAGATAGGACAGGGGTCTAGCTATGGCTACACCTTC
.	TRBD2	TRBV11-3	TRBJ2-1	CASSLLTPGLAGGGEFF	TGTGCCAGCAGCCTCCTCACTCCGGGACTAGCCGGCGGGGGGGAGTTCTTC
.	TRBD1	TRBV10-3	TRBJ1-1	CAISRRTGDTEAFF	TGTGCCATCAGTCGACGGACAGGGGACACTGAAGCTTTCTTT
.	.	TRBV5-5	TRBJ2-7	CASRITRLGNPYEQYF	TGTGCCAGCAGGATAACTCGACTAGGCAATCCCTACGAGCAGTACTTC
.	TRBD2	TRBV6-4	TRBJ2-2	CASSEGGTSGGDTGELFF	TGTGCCAGCAGTGAAGGCGGGACTAGCGGGGGAGATACCGGGGAGCTGTTTTTT
.	.	TRBV19	TRBJ2-3	CASSIGTRRNWGLSTDTQYF	TGTGCCAGTAGTATAGGGACAAGGAGGAATTGGGGGCTCAGCACAGATACGCAGTATTTT
.	TRBD1	TRBV10-3	TRBJ1-3	CAIRDTGAGNTIYF	TGTGCCATCAGAGACACAGGGGCTGGAAACACCATATATTTT
.	TRBD2	TRBV9	TRBJ2-1	CASSVARLAAEQFF	TGTGCCAGCAGCGTAGCACGACTAGCCGCTGAGCAGTTCTTC
.	.	TRBV2	TRBJ2-7	CATGAEGTYEQYF	TGTGCCACCGGCGCGGAGGGAACCTACGAGCAGTACTTC
.	.	TRBV7-6	TRBJ2-1	CASSLALRGGSSYNEQFF	TGTGCCAGCAGCTTAGCGCTAAGGGGCGGAAGCTCCTACAATGAGCAGTTCTTC
.	TRBD1	TRBV29-1	TRBJ2-2	CSVGGQGVDTGELFF	TGCAGCGTTGGGGGACAGGGGGTTGACACCGGGGAGCTGTTTTTT
.	.	TRBV6-5	TRBJ2-7	CASSYSNGFSYEQYF	TGTGCCAGCAGTTACTCGAACGGTTTCTCCTACGAGCAGTACTTC
.	.	TRBV19	TRBJ1-5	CASSPRQSNQPQHF	TGTGCCAGTAGTCCACGACAAAGCAATCAGCCCCAGCATTTT
.	.	TRBV7-9	TRBJ1-4	CASSGEGEKLFF	TGTGCCAGCAGCGGTGAGGGTGAAAAACTGTTTTTT
.	.	TRBV24-1	TRBJ2-3	CATRDEGTDTQYF	TGTGCCACCAGAGACGAGGGAACAGATACGCAGTATTTT
.	.	TRBV18	TRBJ2-1	CASSPPSQGGNEQFF	TGTGCCAGCTCACCGCCCAGTCAAGGGGGCAATGAGCAGTTCTTC
.	TRBD2	TRBV6-5	TRBJ2-7	CASNLAGGGYEQYF	TGTGCCAGCAACTTAGCGGGAGGAGGATACGAGCAGTACTTC